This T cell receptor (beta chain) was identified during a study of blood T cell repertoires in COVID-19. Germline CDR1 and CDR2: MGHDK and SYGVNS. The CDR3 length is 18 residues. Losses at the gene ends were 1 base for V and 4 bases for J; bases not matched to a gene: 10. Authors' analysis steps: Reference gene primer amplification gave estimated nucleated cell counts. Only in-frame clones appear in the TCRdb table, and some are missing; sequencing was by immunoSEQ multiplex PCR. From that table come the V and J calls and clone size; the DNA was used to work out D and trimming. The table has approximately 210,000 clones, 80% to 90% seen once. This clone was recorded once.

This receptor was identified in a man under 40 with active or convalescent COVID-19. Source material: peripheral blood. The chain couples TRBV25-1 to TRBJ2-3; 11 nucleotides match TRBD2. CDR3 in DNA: TGTGCCAGCAGTGAATTTCGTAGCGGGAGGGCCGGGTCAGATACGCAGTATTTT. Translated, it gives CASSEFRSGRAGSDTQYF.